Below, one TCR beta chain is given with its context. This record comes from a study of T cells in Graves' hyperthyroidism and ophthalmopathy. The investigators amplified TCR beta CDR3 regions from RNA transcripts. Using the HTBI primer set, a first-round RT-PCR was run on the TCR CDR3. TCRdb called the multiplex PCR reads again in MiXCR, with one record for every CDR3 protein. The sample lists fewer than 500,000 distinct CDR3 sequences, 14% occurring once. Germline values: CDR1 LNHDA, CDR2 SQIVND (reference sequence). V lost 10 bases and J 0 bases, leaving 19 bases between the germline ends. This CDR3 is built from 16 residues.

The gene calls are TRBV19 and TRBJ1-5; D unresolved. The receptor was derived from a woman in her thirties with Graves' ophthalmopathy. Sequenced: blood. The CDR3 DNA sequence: TGTGCCACTTTACTCAACAGCCGAGATAGCAATCAGCCCCAGCATTTT. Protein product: CATLLNSRDSNQPQHF. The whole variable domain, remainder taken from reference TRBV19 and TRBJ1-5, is DGGITQSPKYLFRKEGQNVTLSCEQNLNHDAMYWYRQDPGQGLRLIYYSQIVNDFQKGDIAEGYSVSREKKESFPLTVTSAQKNPTAFYLCATLLNSRDSNQPQHFGDGTRLSIL.